One TCR beta chain is described in this entry. Its antigen remains unknown. Profiling relied on immunoSEQ multiplex PCR, and the TCRdb table lists in-frame clones only, not all of them. The sample gives approximately 70,000 clones, just under 95% of which show up once; about 3.5% is in the top ten. These data originate in a study of cytomegalovirus exposure and HLA in healthy donors. Study-level information: The 120 or so validation repertoires were reported in a later analysis to have been generated on the same platform as the roughly 670 first-cohort repertoires.

CDR3 size: 13 residues. V lost 0 bases, J lost 10 bases, and 10 bases lay in between. Germline-derived CDR1 and CDR2 are LGHNA and YNFKEQ. Study results and caveats: Many donors shared some public TCRs, even though most TCR sequences were rare.

The donors were part of the validation cohort of 120 subjects. That cohort was separate from the first cohort, which comprised 670 or so subjects. The clonotype comes from a woman between 18 and 30 years old in good health and CMV-seropositive. The chain links TRBV4-2 to TRBJ2-1; D possibly corresponds to TRBD2 (5 bases). Sequencing was carried out using PBMCs. CDR3 sequence: CASSQDLGVEQFF. The CDR3 nucleotides are TGTGCCAGCAGCCAAGATCTCGGGGTAGAGCAGTTCTTC.